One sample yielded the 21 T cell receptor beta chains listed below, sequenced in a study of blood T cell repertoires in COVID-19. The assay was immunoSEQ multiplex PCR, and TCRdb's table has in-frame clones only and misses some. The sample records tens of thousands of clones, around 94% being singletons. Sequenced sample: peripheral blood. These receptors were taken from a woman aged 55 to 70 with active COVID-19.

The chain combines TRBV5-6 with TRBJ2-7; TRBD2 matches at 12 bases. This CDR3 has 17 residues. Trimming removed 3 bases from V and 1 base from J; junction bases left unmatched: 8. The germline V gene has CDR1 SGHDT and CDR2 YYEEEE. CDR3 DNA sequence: TGTGCCAGCAGCTCCCGACTAGCGGGGGCCTTTTCCTACGAGCAGTACTTC. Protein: CASSSRLAGAFSYEQYF.

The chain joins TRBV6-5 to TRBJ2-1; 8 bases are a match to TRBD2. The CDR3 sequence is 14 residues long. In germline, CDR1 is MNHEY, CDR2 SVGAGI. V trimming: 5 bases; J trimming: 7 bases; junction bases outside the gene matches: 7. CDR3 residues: CASSNISGMNEQFF. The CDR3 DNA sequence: TGTGCCAGCAGTAATATTAGCGGGATGAATGAGCAGTTCTTC.

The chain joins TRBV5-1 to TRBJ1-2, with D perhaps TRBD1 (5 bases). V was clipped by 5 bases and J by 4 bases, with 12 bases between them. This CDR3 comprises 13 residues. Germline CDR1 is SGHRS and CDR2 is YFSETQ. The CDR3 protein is CASSPTEAYGYTF. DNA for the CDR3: TGCGCCAGCAGTCCGACAGAGGCCTATGGCTACACCTTC.

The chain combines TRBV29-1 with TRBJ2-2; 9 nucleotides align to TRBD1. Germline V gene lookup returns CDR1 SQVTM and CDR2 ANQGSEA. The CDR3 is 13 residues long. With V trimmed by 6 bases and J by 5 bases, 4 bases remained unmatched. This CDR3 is CSVTGTGTGELFF. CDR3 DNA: TGCAGCGTCACCGGGACAGGGACCGGGGAGCTGTTTTTT.

The CDR3 is CASSRELDTQYF. CDR3 sequence (DNA): TGTGCCAGCAGCCGAGAACTCGATACGCAGTATTTT. The chain links TRBV7-3 to TRBJ2-3; D unclear. V was clipped by 5 bases and J by 6 bases, with 9 bases between them. Germline values: CDR1 SGHTA, CDR2 FQGTGA. The CDR3 has 12 amino acids.

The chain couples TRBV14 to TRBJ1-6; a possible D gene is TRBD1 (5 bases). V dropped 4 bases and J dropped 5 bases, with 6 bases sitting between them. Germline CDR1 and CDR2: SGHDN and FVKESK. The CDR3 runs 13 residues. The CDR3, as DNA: TGTGCCAGCAGCCGACAGCATAATTCACCCCTCCACTTT. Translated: CASSRQHNSPLHF.

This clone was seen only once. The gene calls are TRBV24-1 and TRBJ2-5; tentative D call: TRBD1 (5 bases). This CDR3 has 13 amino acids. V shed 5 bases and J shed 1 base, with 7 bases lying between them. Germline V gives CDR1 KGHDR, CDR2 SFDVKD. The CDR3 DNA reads TGTGCCACCAGTGTTGGGGCCCAAGAGACCCAGTACTTC. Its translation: CATSVGAQETQYF.

The CDR3 region is CSVDRDNLYNEQFF. CDR3 sequence (DNA): TGCAGCGTGGACCGGGACAATCTTTACAATGAGCAGTTCTTC. The V and J genes are TRBV29-1 and TRBJ2-1; possible D gene TRBD1, 6 bases. CDR3 size: 14 residues. V was trimmed by 6 bases and J by 4 bases, leaving 16 bases between them. In germline, CDR1 is SQVTM, CDR2 ANQGSEA.

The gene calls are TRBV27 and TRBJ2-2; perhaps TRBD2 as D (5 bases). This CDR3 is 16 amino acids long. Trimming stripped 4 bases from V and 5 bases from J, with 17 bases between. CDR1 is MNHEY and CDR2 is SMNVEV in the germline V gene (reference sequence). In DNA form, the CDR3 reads TGTGCCAGCAGTTCGAAGGACGGGATGGGTACCGGGGAGCTGTTTTTT. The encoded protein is CASSSKDGMGTGELFF.

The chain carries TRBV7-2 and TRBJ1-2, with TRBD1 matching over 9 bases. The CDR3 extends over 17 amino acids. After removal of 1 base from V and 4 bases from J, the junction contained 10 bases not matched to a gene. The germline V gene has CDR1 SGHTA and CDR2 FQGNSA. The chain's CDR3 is CASSLGGQGRGGYGYTF. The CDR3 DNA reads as TGTGCCAGCAGCTTAGGGGGACAGGGTCGCGGCGGCTATGGCTACACCTTC.

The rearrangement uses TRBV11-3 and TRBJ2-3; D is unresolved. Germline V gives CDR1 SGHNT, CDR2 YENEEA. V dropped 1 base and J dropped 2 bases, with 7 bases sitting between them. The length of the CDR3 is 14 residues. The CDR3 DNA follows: TGTGCCAGCAGCTTAGCGGGTCCCACAGATACGCAGTATTTT. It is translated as CASSLAGPTDTQYF.

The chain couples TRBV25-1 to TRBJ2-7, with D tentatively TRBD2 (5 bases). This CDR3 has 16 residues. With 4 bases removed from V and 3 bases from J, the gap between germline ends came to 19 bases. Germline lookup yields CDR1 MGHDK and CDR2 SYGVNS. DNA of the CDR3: TGTGCCAGCAGTGGTCCGCTCGGGGTAAGGAACTACGAGCAGTACTTC. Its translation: CASSGPLGVRNYEQYF.

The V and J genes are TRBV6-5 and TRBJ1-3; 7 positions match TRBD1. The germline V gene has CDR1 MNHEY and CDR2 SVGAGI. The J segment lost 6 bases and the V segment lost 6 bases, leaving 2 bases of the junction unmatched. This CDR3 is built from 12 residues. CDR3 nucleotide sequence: TGTGCCAGCAGGACAGGGTCAAACACCATATATTTT. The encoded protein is CASRTGSNTIYF.

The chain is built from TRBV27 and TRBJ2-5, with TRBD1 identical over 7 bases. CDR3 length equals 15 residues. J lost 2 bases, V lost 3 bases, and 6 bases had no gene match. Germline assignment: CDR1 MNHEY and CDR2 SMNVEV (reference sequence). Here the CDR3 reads CASSFKGALQETQYF. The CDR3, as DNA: TGTGCCAGCAGTTTCAAGGGGGCTCTACAAGAGACCCAGTACTTC.

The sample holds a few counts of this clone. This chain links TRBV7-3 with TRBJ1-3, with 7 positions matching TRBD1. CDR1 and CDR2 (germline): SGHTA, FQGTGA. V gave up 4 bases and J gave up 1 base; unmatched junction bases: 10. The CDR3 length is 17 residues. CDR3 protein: CASSSEGQSSSGNTIYF. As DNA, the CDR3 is TGTGCCAGCAGCTCCGAGGGACAGAGTTCTTCTGGAAACACCATATATTTT.

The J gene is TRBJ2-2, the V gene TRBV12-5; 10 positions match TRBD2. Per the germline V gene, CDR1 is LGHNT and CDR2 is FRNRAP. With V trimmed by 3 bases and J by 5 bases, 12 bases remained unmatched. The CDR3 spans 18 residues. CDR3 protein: CASGFPGAGGHSTGELFF. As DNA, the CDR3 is TGTGCTAGTGGTTTCCCGGGAGCGGGGGGGCATTCTACCGGGGAGCTGTTTTTT.

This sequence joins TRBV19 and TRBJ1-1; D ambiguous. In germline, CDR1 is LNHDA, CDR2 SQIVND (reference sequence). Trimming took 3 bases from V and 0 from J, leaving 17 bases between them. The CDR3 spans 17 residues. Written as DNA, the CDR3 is TGTGCCAGTAGTATGGACGGGAACCGGAGGGTGAACACTGAAGCTTTCTTT. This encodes CASSMDGNRRVNTEAFF.

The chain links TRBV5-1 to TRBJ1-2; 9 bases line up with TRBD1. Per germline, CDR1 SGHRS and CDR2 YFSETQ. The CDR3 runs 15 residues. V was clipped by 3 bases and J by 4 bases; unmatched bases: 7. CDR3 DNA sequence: TGCGCCAGCAGCTACCAACAGGGGGCCGGCTATGGCTACACCTTC. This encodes CASSYQQGAGYGYTF.

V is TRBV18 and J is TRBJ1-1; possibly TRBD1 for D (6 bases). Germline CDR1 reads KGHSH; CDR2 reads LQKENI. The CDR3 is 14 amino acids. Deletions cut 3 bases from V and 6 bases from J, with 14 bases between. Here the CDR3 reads CASSPKQGVAEAFF. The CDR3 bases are TGTGCCAGCTCACCTAAACAGGGAGTCGCTGAAGCTTTCTTT.

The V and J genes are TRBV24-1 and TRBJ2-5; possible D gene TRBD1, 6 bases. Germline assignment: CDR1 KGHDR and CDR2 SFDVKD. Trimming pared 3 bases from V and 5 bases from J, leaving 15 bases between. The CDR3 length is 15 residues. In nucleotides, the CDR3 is TGTGCCACCAGTGATCCCACAGGGAAGGTGGAGACCCAGTACTTC. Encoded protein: CATSDPTGKVETQYF.

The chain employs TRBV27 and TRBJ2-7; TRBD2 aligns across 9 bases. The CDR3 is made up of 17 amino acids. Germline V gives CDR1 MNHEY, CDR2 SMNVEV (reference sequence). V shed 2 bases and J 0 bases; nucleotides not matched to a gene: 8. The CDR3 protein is CASSLRFRGGGSYEQYF. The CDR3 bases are TGTGCCAGCAGTTTACGGTTCCGCGGGGGGGGCTCCTACGAGCAGTACTTC.